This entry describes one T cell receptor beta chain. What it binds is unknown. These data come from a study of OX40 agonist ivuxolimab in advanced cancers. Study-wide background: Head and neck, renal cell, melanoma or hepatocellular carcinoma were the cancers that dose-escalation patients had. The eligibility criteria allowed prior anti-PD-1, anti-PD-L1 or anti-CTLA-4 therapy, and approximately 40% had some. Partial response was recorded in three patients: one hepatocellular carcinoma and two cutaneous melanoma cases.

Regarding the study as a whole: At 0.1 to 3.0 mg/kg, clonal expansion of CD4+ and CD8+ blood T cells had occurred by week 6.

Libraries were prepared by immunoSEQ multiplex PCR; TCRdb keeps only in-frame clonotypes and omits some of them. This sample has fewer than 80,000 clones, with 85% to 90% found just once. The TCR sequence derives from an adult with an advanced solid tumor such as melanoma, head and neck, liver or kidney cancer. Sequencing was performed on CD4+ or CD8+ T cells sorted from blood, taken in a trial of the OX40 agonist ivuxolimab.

The CDR3 sequence: CSVARTNRATNEKLFF. The CDR3 DNA reads TGCAGCGTTGCCCGGACAAATCGAGCAACTAATGAAAAACTGTTTTTT. The chain is built from TRBV29-1 and TRBJ1-4; possible D gene TRBD1, 5 bases. V shed 4 bases and J shed 0 bases, with 15 bases lying between them. Germline V gene sequence: CDR1 SQVTM, CDR2 ANQGSEA. The CDR3 extends over 16 amino acids.